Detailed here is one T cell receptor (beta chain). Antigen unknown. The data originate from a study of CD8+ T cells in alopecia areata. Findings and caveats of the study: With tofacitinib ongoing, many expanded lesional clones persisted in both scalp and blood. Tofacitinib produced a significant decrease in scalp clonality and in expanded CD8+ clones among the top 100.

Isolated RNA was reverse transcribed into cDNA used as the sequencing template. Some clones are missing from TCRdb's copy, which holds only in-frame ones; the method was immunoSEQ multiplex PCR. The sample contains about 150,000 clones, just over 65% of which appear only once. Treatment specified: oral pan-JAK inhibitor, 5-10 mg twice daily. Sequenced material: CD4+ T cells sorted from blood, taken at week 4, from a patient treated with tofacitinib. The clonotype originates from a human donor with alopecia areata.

CDR3 bases: TGTGCCAGCTCAGGACGGGCAGATACGCAGTATTTT. Protein product: CASSGRADTQYF. The genes are TRBV18 and TRBJ2-3; D uncertain. The CDR3 has 12 amino acids. V lost 5 bases and J 4 bases, leaving 7 bases between the germline ends. Germline lookup yields CDR1 KGHSH and CDR2 LQKENI.